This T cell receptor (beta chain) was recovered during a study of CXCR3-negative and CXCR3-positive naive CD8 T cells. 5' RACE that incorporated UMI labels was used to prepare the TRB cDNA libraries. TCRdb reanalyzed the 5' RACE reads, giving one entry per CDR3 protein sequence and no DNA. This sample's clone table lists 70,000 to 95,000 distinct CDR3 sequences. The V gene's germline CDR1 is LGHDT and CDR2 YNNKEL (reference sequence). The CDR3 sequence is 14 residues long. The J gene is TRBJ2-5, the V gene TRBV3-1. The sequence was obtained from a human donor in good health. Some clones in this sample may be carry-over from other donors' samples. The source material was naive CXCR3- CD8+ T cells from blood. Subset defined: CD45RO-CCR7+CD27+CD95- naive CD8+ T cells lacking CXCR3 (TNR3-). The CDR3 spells CASSQFWVQETQYF.